Below are 19 T cell receptor beta chains sequenced from a single sample in a study of early T cells in non-severe SARS-CoV-2 infection. MiXCR, run by TCRdb on the 5' RACE reads, gives a single entry per CDR3 protein. The data show 20,000 to 25,000 distinct CDR3 sequences, more than 3.5% seen once. The sequenced sample was whole blood. The receptors were gathered from an adult who was a healthcare worker with PCR-confirmed SARS-CoV-2 infection or an uninfected control (not recorded which).

This clonotype was picked up many times. The chain recombines TRBV2 with TRBJ1-2; 9 bases agree with TRBD1. With 7 bases clipped from V and 0 bases from J, the junction kept 9 bases outside the gene matches. The CDR3 is 16 residues long. From germline, CDR1 is SNHLY and CDR2 FYNNEI. This CDR3 reads CASTGTGKISNYGYTF. DNA of the CDR3: TGTGCCAGCACCGGGACAGGGAAAATTTCTAACTATGGCTACACCTTC.

This clonotype occurred many times. The chain joins TRBV5-1 to TRBJ2-7; D may be TRBD1 or TRBD2 (5 bases each). Germline CDR1 is SGHRS and CDR2 is YFSETQ. Trimming removed 5 bases at V and 7 bases at J, with 13 bases between. CDR3 length: 12 residues. CDR3 nucleotides: TGCGCCAGCAGAACGGGACGCGGAGAGCAGTACTTC. It encodes CASRTGRGEQYF.

This clonotype was counted ten times or more. The chain employs TRBV9 and TRBJ2-1; 7 nucleotides align to TRBD2. Germline-derived CDR1 and CDR2 are SGDLS and YYNGEE. V lost 5 bases, J lost 10 bases, and 15 bases stayed unmatched. This CDR3 is built from 15 residues. The CDR3 loop is CASSLPGGPRGEQFF. CDR3 in DNA: TGTGCCAGCAGTCTCCCTGGAGGCCCGCGGGGGGAGCAGTTCTTC.

This clonotype appeared many times. The chain employs TRBV6-5 and TRBJ1-4; possibly TRBD1 for D (6 bases). Deletions cut 0 bases from V and 4 bases from J, with 12 bases between. CDR3 size: 16 residues. Germline lookup yields CDR1 MNHEY and CDR2 SVGAGI. This chain's CDR3 is CASSYSSGRGNEKLFF. The CDR3 coding sequence is TGTGCCAGCAGTTACTCGAGTGGCAGGGGTAATGAAAAACTGTTTTTT.

In this sample, this clonotype turned up many times. The J gene is TRBJ1-2, the V gene TRBV21-1. TRBV21-1 is a documented pseudogene. The CDR3 covers 13 residues. The CDR3 here is CASSKEDLSPYTF. CDR3 nucleotide sequence: TGTGCCAGCAGCAAAGAGGATCTTAGCCCCTACACCTTC.

This clonotype occurred many times. The chain combines TRBV19 with TRBJ1-1; 8 positions agree with TRBD1. With 6 bases clipped from V and 0 bases from J, the junction kept 6 bases outside the gene matches. This CDR3 has 15 amino acids. The V gene's germline CDR1 is LNHDA and CDR2 SQIVND (reference sequence). This CDR3 is CASRRGTGLNTEAFF. Here the CDR3 DNA reads TGTGCCAGTAGGAGGGGGACAGGCTTGAACACTGAAGCTTTCTTT.

This clonotype was recorded at least ten times. The chain employs TRBV27 and TRBJ1-2, with TRBD1 matching over 8 bases. V shed 8 bases, J shed 10 bases, and the junction held 9 bases outside the gene matches. CDR1 and CDR2 from the germline V gene are MNHEY and SMNVEV (reference sequence). The CDR3 is 12 amino acids. DNA of the CDR3: TGTGCCAGCGGAGACAGGGGTATCATCTACACCTTC. Protein sequence: CASGDRGIIYTF.

This clonotype was observed at least ten times. The chain links TRBV7-8 to TRBJ2-5; the D gene is possibly TRBD2 (6 bases). The CDR3 runs 16 residues. Germline lookup yields CDR1 SGHVS and CDR2 FQNEAQ. With 5 bases removed from V and 7 bases from J, the gap between germline ends came to 23 bases. The CDR3 loop reads CASSPTRLEGKVTQYF. In DNA form, the CDR3 reads TGTGCCAGCAGCCCAACCCGCTTGGAGGGGAAGGTGACCCAGTACTTC. The full variable domain, in which reference TRBV7-8 and TRBJ2-5 provide the parts outside the CDR3, is GAGVSQSPRYKVAKRGQDVALRCDPISGHVSLFWYQQALGQGPEFLTYFQNEAQLDKSGLPSDRFFAERPEGSVSTLKIQRTQQEDSAVYLCASSPTRLEGKVTQYFGPGTRLLVL.

The J gene is TRBJ1-1, the V gene TRBV30; 9 nucleotides agree with TRBD1. Trimming took 2 bases from V and 4 from J; bases not matched to a gene: 5. CDR3 length: 14 residues. CDR1 and CDR2 (germline): GTSNPN, SVGIG (reference sequence). The CDR3 loop reads CAWSYRGRVTEAFF. The CDR3 region has the DNA TGTGCCTGGAGTTACAGGGGGCGTGTCACTGAAGCTTTCTTT.

In this sample, this clonotype turned up a few times. The chain uses TRBV12-3 or TRBV12-4 and TRBJ1-5; D is ambiguous. This CDR3 region has 15 residues. Trimming took off 5 bases at V and 2 bases at J, with 13 bases between the two ends. The CDR3: CASSPPGRRNQPQHF. The CDR3 nucleotides read TGTGCCAGCAGTCCCCCCGGCAGGCGCAATCAGCCCCAGCATTTT.

This clonotype appeared many times. This chain uses TRBV5-1 with TRBJ1-2, with D unclear. The CDR3 length is 13 residues. Trimming shortened V by 5 bases and J by 4 bases, and 12 bases separated the two germline ends. The germline CDR1 and CDR2 sequences are SGHRS and YFSETQ. The CDR3 sequence: CASSPAGGYGYTF. DNA of the CDR3: TGCGCCAGCAGTCCTGCTGGAGGCTATGGCTACACCTTC. The variable domain in full, with the rest retrieved from reference TRBV5-1 and TRBJ1-2, is KAGVTQTPRYLIKTRGQQVTLSCSPISGHRSVSWYQQTPGQGLQFLFEYFSETQRNKGNFPGRFSGRQFSNSRSEMNVSTLELGDSALYLCASSPAGGYGYTFGSGTRLTVV.

This chain connects TRBV6-5 to TRBJ2-1, with 12 nucleotides matching TRBD1. This CDR3 contains 13 residues. The ends lost 6 bases at V and 10 bases at J; junction bases unmatched: 4. Germline CDR1 MNHEY, CDR2 SVGAGI. The CDR3 DNA follows: TGTGCCAGCAGCCCCGGGACAGGGGGCGAGCAGTTCTTC. Translated, it gives CASSPGTGGEQFF.

This clonotype was picked up many times. This chain uses TRBV20-1 with TRBJ2-3; 9 bases match TRBD2. The CDR3 consists of 14 residues. V gave up 3 bases and J gave up 0 bases; unmatched junction bases: 1. CDR1 DFQATT and CDR2 SNEGSKA come from the germline V gene (reference sequence). CDR3 amino acids: CSARTSGSTDTQYF. In DNA, the CDR3 is TGCAGTGCTAGGACTAGCGGTAGCACAGATACGCAGTATTTT.

Ten or more counts support this clonotype. The chain joins TRBV5-1 to TRBJ1-1; D gene ambiguous. V shed 1 base and J shed 3 bases, with 10 bases lying between them. The CDR3 contains 14 residues. Germline V gene sequence: CDR1 SGHRS, CDR2 YFSETQ. CDR3 loop: CASSLKWRDTEAFF. Written as DNA, the CDR3 is TGCGCCAGCAGCTTGAAATGGAGAGACACTGAAGCTTTCTTT.

V usage is TRBV11-3 and J usage is TRBJ2-2; a weak D match, TRBD1 (6 bases). This CDR3 is built from 16 residues. The germline V gene encodes CDR1 SGHNT and CDR2 YENEEA. Trimming cost V 3 bases and J 4 bases, with 15 bases left between them. Here the CDR3 DNA reads TGTGCCAGCAGCTTGGTTGGTTGGGGGCGCACCGGGGAGCTGTTTTTT. This codes for CASSLVGWGRTGELFF.

The CDR3 region is CASSNRGLTLHF. CDR3 nucleotides: TGTGCCAGCAGTAACAGGGGTCTTACCCTCCACTTT. The V gene is TRBV28, the J gene TRBJ1-6, with 7 bases aligning to TRBD1. There are 12 residues in the CDR3. The junction had 6 bases not matched to a gene; V was cut back by 5 bases and J by 14 bases. The V gene's germline CDR1 is MDHEN and CDR2 SYDVKM.

A word on this clonotype: This may be a read error, as it is one base from a much larger clone. This rearrangement joins TRBV7-9 to TRBJ1-1; D gene unclear. The length of the CDR3 is 13 residues. The V gene's germline CDR1 is SEHNR and CDR2 FQNEAQ (reference sequence). The CDR3 sequence: CASSLEQNTEVFF. CDR3 in DNA: TGTGCCAGCAGCTTAGAGCAGAACACTGAAGTTTTCTTT.

This clonotype was seen ten or more times. CDR3 coding DNA: TGTGCCAGCAGCTCGGGACAGGGCAATCAGCCCCAGCATTTT. It codes for CASSSGQGNQPQHF. V gene TRBV7-2 combines with J gene TRBJ1-5; TRBD1 agrees at 8 bases. After removal of 4 bases from V and 2 bases from J, the junction contained 1 base not matched to a gene. Germline CDR1 and CDR2: SGHTA and FQGNSA. The CDR3 totals 14 residues.

In this sample, this clonotype turned up many times. V usage is TRBV19 and J usage is TRBJ2-1; TRBD2 matches at 8 bases. The CDR3 has 17 residues. CDR1 LNHDA and CDR2 SQIVND come from the germline V gene (reference sequence). Trimming cost V 4 bases and J 8 bases; bases outside gene matches: 16. The DNA of the CDR3 is TGTGCCAGTAGTAACCCTGGTTACGGGGGGGATTTATATGAGCAGTTCTTC. Translated: CASSNPGYGGDLYEQFF.